Following are 26 T cell receptor beta chains from one sample sequenced in a study of fetal regulatory T cell absence and autoimmunity. Clones were sequenced by immunoSEQ multiplex PCR, and TCRdb holds only the in-frame ones, with some missing. The data contain approximately 94,000 clones, 55% to 75% of them singletons. Sequenced sample: pancreas tissue. Source of these receptors: a male donor with IPEX syndrome.

This chain connects TRBV19 to TRBJ1-2; the D is unclear. V was clipped by 3 bases and J by 6 bases, with 8 bases between them. Germline-derived CDR1 and CDR2 are LNHDA and SQIVND (reference sequence). The CDR3 is 12 residues long. For the CDR3, the DNA is TGTGCCAGTAGTATTATCGGCAATGGCTACACCTTC. Translated, it gives CASSIIGNGYTF.

This clone showed up just once. The rearrangement uses TRBV15 and TRBJ1-1; unclear D gene. The V and J ends lost 1 base and 3 bases respectively, with 6 bases between them. The CDR3 totals 13 residues. Germline loops: CDR1 LNHNV, CDR2 YYDKDF (reference sequence). CDR3 region: CATSRVGYTEAFF. The CDR3 DNA reads as TGTGCCACCAGCAGAGTGGGTTACACTGAAGCTTTCTTT.

The chain employs TRBV30 and TRBJ2-3; 12 nucleotides line up with TRBD2. Germline V gene data show CDR1 as GTSNPN and CDR2 as SVGIG (reference sequence). V dropped 5 bases and J dropped 2; count of bases not matched to a gene: 5. The CDR3 contains 15 residues. The CDR3 DNA reads as TGTGCCTGGGCCCTAGCGGGGGGGACCACAGATACGCAGTATTTT. Amino acid sequence: CAWALAGGTTDTQYF.

Note on this clone: Distinct nucleotide sequences in the sample also encode this CDR3. The gene calls are TRBV4-1 and TRBJ2-7; D remains ambiguous. The germline V and J ends were trimmed by 0 bases and 0 bases, with 0 bases remaining between them. The CDR3 extends over 12 amino acids. Germline-derived CDR1 and CDR2 are MGHRA and YSYEKL. CDR3 sequence reads: CASSQDSYEQYF. CDR3 sequence (DNA): TGCGCCAGCAGCCAAGACTCCTACGAGCAGTACTTC.

This chain links TRBV9 with TRBJ1-2, with 7 positions matching TRBD1. J gave up 2 bases and V 0 bases, and 4 bases lay outside the gene matches. The CDR3 spans 15 residues. Germline V gene sequence: CDR1 SGDLS, CDR2 YYNGEE. The CDR3 sequence: CASSVDLQGNYGYTF. CDR3 nucleotides: TGTGCCAGCAGCGTAGATCTACAGGGGAACTATGGCTACACCTTC.

This clone was observed a handful of times. Within the sample, other DNA sequences also encode this same CDR3. CDR3 loop: CAWSVRGNTEAFF. CDR3 in DNA: TGTGCCTGGAGTGTACGGGGGAACACTGAAGCTTTCTTT. The J gene is TRBJ1-1, the V gene TRBV30, with D unresolved. The CDR3 spans 13 residues. The V end was cut by 0 bases, the J end by 1 base, with 6 bases between. Looked up from germline, CDR1 is GTSNPN and CDR2 is SVGIG (reference sequence).

This clone was seen just once. This chain links TRBV23-1 with TRBJ2-7, with 9 positions matching TRBD1. TRBV23-1 is placed among ORFs of uncertain function. The V gene end was trimmed by 7 bases and the J gene end by 0 bases; junction bases not matched to a gene: 7. This CDR3 is 15 amino acids long. The CDR3 region has the DNA TGCGCCAGCACTCCCCGGGACAGGGCCTCCTACGAGCAGTACTTC. Protein product: CASTPRDRASYEQYF.

V usage is TRBV5-6 and J usage is TRBJ2-7, with a possible D match to TRBD2 (6 bases). Germline V gene data show CDR1 as SGHDT and CDR2 as YYEEEE. With 1 base removed from V and 1 base from J, the gap between germline ends came to 6 bases. The CDR3 loop spans 13 amino acids. In nucleotides, the CDR3 is TGTGCCAGCAGCTTGCGGGGGTCCTACGAGCAGTACTTC. Its protein product is CASSLRGSYEQYF. Full variable domain (rest looked up from reference TRBV5-6 and TRBJ2-7): DAGVTQSPTHLIKTRGQQVTLRCSPKSGHDTVSWYQQALGQGPQFIFQYYEEEERQRGNFPDRFSGHQFPNYSSELNVNALLLGDSALYLCASSLRGSYEQYFGPGTRLTVT.

This rearrangement joins TRBV5-6 to TRBJ2-2; TRBD2 matches at 12 bases. The CDR3 has 16 residues. The germline V gene encodes CDR1 SGHDT and CDR2 YYEEEE. V shed 0 bases, J shed 6 bases, and the junction held 3 bases outside the gene matches. Written as DNA, the CDR3 is TGTGCCAGCAGCTTGGGACTAGCGGGAGCCCCCGGGGAGCTGTTTTTT. It translates to CASSLGLAGAPGELFF.

A note on this clone: The sample contains more than one DNA sequence encoding this CDR3. This chain links TRBV27 with TRBJ1-1, with D possibly TRBD1 on 5 matching bases. V lost 0 bases and J 8 bases, leaving 10 bases between the germline ends. This CDR3 is built from 13 residues. Germline V gene lookup returns CDR1 MNHEY and CDR2 SMNVEV (reference sequence). The CDR3 spells CASSLSPRTEAFF. In DNA, the CDR3 is TGTGCCAGCAGTTTATCCCCCCGGACAGAAGCTTTCTTT.

This clone was observed a handful of times. The rearrangement links TRBV20-1 to TRBJ2-5; no clear D. Germline lookup yields CDR1 DFQATT and CDR2 SNEGSKA (reference sequence). This CDR3 spans 11 amino acids. V was clipped by 3 bases and J by 5 bases, with 7 bases between them. CDR3 bases: TGCAGTGCTAGGGGTCGGGAGACCCAGTACTTC. This sequence encodes CSARGRETQYF.

In nucleotides, the CDR3 is TGTGCCAGCAGCCCCGGGACAGGAGGAACCGGGGAGCTGTTTTTT. It is translated as CASSPGTGGTGELFF. The rearrangement uses TRBV7-6 and TRBJ2-2; 8 bases align to TRBD1. V shed 5 bases, J shed 5 bases, and the junction held 7 bases outside the gene matches. Germline V gene data show CDR1 as SGHVS and CDR2 as FNYEAQ. This CDR3 has 15 amino acids.

V is TRBV19 and J is TRBJ1-2; D remains ambiguous. Germline V gene sequence: CDR1 LNHDA, CDR2 SQIVND (reference sequence). The length of the CDR3 is 11 residues. Trimming took off 7 bases at V and 8 bases at J, with 11 bases between the two ends. Here the CDR3 reads CASTGFRGYTF. CDR3 sequence (DNA): TGTGCCAGTACAGGTTTTCGAGGCTACACCTTC.

The CDR3 nucleotides read TGTGCCAGCAGCTTGGCGGGGGTCAGAGAGACCCAGTACTTC. It yields the protein CASSLAGVRETQYF. The chain couples TRBV5-4 to TRBJ2-5, with D tentatively TRBD2 (6 bases). Germline V CDR1 and CDR2: SGHNT, YYREEE (reference sequence). Trimming left V 0 bases short and J 4 bases short, with 10 bases between. CDR3 length: 14 residues. The full variable domain, with the rest looked up from reference TRBV5-4 and TRBJ2-5, is ETGVTQSPTHLIKTRGQQVTLRCSSQSGHNTVSWYQQALGQGPQFIFQYYREEENGRGNFPPRFSGLQFPNYSSELNVNALELDDSALYLCASSLAGVRETQYFGPGTRLLVL.

The V and J genes are TRBV11-2 and TRBJ2-7; 9 bases map to TRBD1. After removal of 5 bases from V and 1 base from J, the junction contained 6 bases not matched to a gene. This CDR3 has 15 residues. Germline CDR1 is SGHAT and CDR2 is FQNNGV. The CDR3 bases are TGTGCCAGCAGCCGGGCCGGGACAGGGTCCTACGAGCAGTACTTC. It encodes CASSRAGTGSYEQYF.

The gene calls are TRBV18 and TRBJ2-5; D may be TRBD2 (5 bases). The CDR3 has 14 residues. V was clipped by 3 bases and J by 5 bases, with 13 bases between them. CDR1 is KGHSH, CDR2 LQKENI, per germline. The CDR3 reads CASSPRATGETQYF. CDR3 in DNA: TGTGCCAGCTCACCCCGGGCTACGGGGGAGACCCAGTACTTC.

V usage is TRBV7-9 and J usage is TRBJ2-7; possible D gene TRBD2, 6 bases. The length of the CDR3 is 17 residues. V was trimmed by 3 bases and J by 0 bases, leaving 18 bases between them. Germline-derived CDR1 and CDR2 are SEHNR and FQNEAQ (reference sequence). The CDR3 loop is CASSFGGDRLSSYEQYF. Written as DNA, the CDR3 is TGTGCCAGCAGCTTTGGAGGGGATCGCCTGAGCTCCTACGAGCAGTACTTC.

The J gene is TRBJ2-5, the V gene TRBV20-1; D is perhaps TRBD1 (5 bases). This CDR3 region has 11 residues. From germline, CDR1 is DFQATT and CDR2 SNEGSKA (reference sequence). The CDR3 spells CSPQGQETQYF. CDR3 DNA: TGCAGCCCTCAGGGCCAAGAGACCCAGTACTTC.

The gene calls are TRBV4-1 and TRBJ1-1, with a weak D call TRBD1 (6 bases). Germline assignment: CDR1 MGHRA and CDR2 YSYEKL. V was pared by 4 bases and J by 7 bases, with 13 bases between. The CDR3 sequence is 13 residues long. CDR3 loop: CASSRVGGIEAFF. For the CDR3, the DNA is TGCGCCAGCAGCCGAGTAGGGGGGATTGAAGCTTTCTTT.

This clone was detected once. The chain employs TRBV7-6 and TRBJ2-2; 12 bases agree with TRBD2. With 5 bases clipped from V and 3 bases from J, the junction kept 4 bases outside the gene matches. This CDR3 has 16 residues. Per the germline V gene, CDR1 is SGHVS and CDR2 is FNYEAQ. In DNA, the CDR3 is TGTGCCAGCAGCAAAGGACTAGCGGGATACACCGGGGAGCTGTTTTTT. It yields the protein CASSKGLAGYTGELFF.

In its sample, this clone was seen a few times. The rearrangement links TRBV7-9 to TRBJ1-4; D gene uncertain. V was shortened by 4 bases and J by 0 bases, with 6 bases between the two germline ends. Germline CDR1 SEHNR, CDR2 FQNEAQ (reference sequence). CDR3 size: 14 residues. The CDR3 DNA reads TGTGCCAGCAGCTCTCCTGCAACTAATGAAAAACTGTTTTTT. Its translation: CASSSPATNEKLFF.

The chain joins TRBV2 to TRBJ2-1, with 11 nucleotides matching TRBD2. V lost 8 bases to trimming and J lost 6 bases; unmatched junction nucleotides: 9. This CDR3 contains 15 residues. Germline assignment: CDR1 SNHLY and CDR2 FYNNEI. CDR3 in amino acids: CASSRPGTSGNEQFF. CDR3 sequence (DNA): TGTGCCAGCTCCCGCCCAGGGACTAGCGGCAATGAGCAGTTCTTC.

The J gene is TRBJ1-4, the V gene TRBV29-1, with D perhaps TRBD1 (6 bases). V was pared by 5 bases and J by 1 base, with 8 bases between. The CDR3 has 13 residues. CDR1 is SQVTM, CDR2 ANQGSEA, per germline. The CDR3 protein is CSVIRGTNEKLFF. The DNA for the CDR3 is TGCAGCGTTATCAGGGGAACTAATGAAAAACTGTTTTTT.

The chain links TRBV7-8 to TRBJ2-7; 8 nucleotides align to TRBD1. CDR1 SGHVS and CDR2 FQNEAQ come from the germline V gene. V lost 5 bases and J lost 3; bases outside the gene matches: 12. The CDR3 spans 16 residues. Written as DNA, the CDR3 is TGTGCCAGCAGCCCTAAACGACAGGGGCTGGTCTACGAGCAGTACTTC. Translated, it gives CASSPKRQGLVYEQYF.

This clone is a singleton in its sample. This chain connects TRBV4-1 to TRBJ2-3; D is unclear. The CDR3 totals 16 residues. V shed 2 bases and J shed 1 base, with 13 bases lying between them. Per germline, CDR1 MGHRA and CDR2 YSYEKL. In DNA, the CDR3 is TGCGCCAGCAGCCAAAGGTTGGGCTGGGGCACAGATACGCAGTATTTT. It translates to CASSQRLGWGTDTQYF.

The chain carries TRBV7-9 and TRBJ2-3; TRBD2 aligns across 12 bases. Germline trimming cut 3 bases from V and 0 bases from J; bases unmatched to any gene: 4. This CDR3 is 17 amino acids long. CDR1 is SEHNR and CDR2 is FQNEAQ in the germline V gene (reference sequence). This CDR3 reads CASSFGLAGTSTDTQYF. The CDR3 DNA follows: TGTGCCAGCAGCTTCGGACTAGCGGGAACAAGCACAGATACGCAGTATTTT.